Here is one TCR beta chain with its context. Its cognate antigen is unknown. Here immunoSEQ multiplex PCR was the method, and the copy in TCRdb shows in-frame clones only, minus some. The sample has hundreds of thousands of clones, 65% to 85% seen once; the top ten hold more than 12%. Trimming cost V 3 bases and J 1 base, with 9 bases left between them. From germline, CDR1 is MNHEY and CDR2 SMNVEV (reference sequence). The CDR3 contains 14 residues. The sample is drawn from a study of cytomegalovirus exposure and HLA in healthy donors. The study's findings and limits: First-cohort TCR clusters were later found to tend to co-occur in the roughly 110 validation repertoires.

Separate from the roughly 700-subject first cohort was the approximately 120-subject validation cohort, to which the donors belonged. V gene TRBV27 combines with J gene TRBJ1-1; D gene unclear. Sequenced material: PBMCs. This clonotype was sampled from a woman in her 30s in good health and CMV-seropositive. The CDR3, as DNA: TGTGCCAGCAGTTTTGGGCCCTGGAACACTGAAGCTTTCTTT. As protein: CASSFGPWNTEAFF.